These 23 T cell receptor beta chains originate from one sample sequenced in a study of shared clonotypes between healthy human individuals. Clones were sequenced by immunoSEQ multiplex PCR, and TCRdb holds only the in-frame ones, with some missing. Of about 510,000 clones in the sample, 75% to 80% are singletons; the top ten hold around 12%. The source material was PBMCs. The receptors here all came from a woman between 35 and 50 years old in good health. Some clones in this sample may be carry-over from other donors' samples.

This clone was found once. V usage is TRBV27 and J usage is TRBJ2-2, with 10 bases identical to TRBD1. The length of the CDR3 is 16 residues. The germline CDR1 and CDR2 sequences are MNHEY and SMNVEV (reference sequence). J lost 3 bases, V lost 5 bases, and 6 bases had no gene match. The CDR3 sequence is CASSLSGQGDTGELFF. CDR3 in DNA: TGTGCCAGCAGTCTGAGCGGACAGGGGGACACCGGGGAGCTGTTTTTT.

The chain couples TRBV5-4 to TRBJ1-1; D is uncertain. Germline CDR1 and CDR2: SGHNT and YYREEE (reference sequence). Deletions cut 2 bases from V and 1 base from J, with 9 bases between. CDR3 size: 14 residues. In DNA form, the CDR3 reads TGTGCCAGCAGCTTCTGGCAGTCGAACACTGAAGCTTTCTTT. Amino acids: CASSFWQSNTEAFF.

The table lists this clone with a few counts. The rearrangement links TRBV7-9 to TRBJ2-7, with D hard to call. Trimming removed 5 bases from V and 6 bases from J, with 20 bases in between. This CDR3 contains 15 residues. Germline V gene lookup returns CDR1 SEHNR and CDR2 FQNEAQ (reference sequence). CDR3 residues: CASSPLLGAGPEQYF. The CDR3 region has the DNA TGTGCCAGCAGCCCCCTCTTGGGTGCCGGCCCCGAGCAGTACTTC.

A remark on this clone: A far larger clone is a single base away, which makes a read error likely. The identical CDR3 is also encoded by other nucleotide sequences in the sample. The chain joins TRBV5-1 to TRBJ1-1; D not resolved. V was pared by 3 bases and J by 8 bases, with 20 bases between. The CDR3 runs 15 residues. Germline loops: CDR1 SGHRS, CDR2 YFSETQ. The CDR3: CASSWAVDGLSEAFF. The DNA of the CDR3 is TGCGCCAGCAGCTGGGCGGTTGACGGCCTGTCCGAAGCTTTCTTT.

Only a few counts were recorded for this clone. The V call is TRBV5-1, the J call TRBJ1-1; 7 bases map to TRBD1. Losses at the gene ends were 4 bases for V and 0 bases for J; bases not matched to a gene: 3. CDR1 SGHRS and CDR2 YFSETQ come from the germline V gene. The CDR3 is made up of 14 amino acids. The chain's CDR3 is CASSPDRLNTEAFF. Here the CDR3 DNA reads TGCGCCAGCAGCCCGGACAGGCTGAACACTGAAGCTTTCTTT.

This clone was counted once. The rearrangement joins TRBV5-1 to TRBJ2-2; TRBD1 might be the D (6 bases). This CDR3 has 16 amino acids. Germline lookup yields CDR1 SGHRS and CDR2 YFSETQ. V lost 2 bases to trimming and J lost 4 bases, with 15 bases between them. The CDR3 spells CASSFPTGSGTGELFF. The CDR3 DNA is TGCGCCAGCAGCTTCCCTACAGGGAGCGGCACCGGGGAGCTGTTTTTT.

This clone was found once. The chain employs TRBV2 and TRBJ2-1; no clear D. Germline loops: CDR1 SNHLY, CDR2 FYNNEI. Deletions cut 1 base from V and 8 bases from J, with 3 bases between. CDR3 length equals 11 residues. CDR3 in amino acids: CASSEVYEQFF. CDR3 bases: TGTGCCAGCAGTGAAGTCTATGAGCAGTTCTTC. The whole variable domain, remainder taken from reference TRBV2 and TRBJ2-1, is EPEVTQTPSHQVTQMGQEVILRCVPISNHLYFYWYRQILGQKVEFLVSFYNNEISEKSEIFDDQFSVERPDGSNFTLKIRSTKLEDSAMYFCASSEVYEQFFGPGTRLTVL.

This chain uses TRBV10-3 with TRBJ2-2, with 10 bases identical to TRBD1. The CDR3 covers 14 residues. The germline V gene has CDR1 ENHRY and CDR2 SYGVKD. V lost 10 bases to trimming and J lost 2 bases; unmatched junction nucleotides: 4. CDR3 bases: TGTGCCAGCAGGACAGGGGGTAACACCGGGGAGCTGTTTTTT. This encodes CASRTGGNTGELFF.

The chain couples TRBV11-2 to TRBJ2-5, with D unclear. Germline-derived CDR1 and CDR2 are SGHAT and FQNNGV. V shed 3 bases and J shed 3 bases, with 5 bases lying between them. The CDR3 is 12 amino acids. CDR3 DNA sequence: TGTGCCAGCAGCTTTATCAAAGAGACCCAGTACTTC. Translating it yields CASSFIKETQYF.

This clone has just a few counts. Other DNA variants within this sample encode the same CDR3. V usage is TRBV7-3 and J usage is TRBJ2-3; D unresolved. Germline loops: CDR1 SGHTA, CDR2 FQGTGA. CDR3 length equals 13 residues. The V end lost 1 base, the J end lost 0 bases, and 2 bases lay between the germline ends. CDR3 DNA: TGTGCCAGCAGCTTAAGCAGCACAGATACGCAGTATTTT. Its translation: CASSLSSTDTQYF.

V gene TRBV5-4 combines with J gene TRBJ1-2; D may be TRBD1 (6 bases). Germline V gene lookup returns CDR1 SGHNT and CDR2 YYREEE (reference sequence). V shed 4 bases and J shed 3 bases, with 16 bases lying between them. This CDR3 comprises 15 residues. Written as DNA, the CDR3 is TGTGCCAGCAGCCCCGGTGGGGGGCAGCACTATGGCTACACCTTC. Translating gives CASSPGGGQHYGYTF.

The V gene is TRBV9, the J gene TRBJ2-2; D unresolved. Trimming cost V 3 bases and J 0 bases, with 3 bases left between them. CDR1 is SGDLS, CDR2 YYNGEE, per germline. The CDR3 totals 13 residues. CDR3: CASSDANTGELFF. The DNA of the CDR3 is TGTGCCAGCAGCGACGCGAACACCGGGGAGCTGTTTTTT. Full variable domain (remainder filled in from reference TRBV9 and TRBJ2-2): DSGVTQTPKHLITATGQRVTLRCSPRSGDLSVYWYQQSLDQGLQFLIQYYNGEERAKGNILERFSAQQFPDLHSELNLSSLELGDSALYFCASSDANTGELFFGEGSRLTVL.

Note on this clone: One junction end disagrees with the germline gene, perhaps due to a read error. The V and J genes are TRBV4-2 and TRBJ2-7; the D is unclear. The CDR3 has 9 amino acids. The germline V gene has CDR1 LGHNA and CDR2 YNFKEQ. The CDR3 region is CASSQARFF. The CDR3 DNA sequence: TGTGCCAGCAGCCAAGCACGCTTCTTC.

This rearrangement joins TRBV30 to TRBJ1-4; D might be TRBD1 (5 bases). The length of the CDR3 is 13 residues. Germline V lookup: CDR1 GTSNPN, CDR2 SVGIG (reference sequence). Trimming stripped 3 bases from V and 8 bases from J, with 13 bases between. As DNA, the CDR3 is TGTGCCTGGAGAACCCCGGGGCCAGAAAAACTGTTTTTT. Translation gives CAWRTPGPEKLFF.

CDR3 sequence: CASSEQSYEQYF. The CDR3 region has the DNA TGTGCCAGCAGTGAGCAGAGCTACGAGCAGTACTTC. V is TRBV2 and J is TRBJ2-7, with no clear D. Trimming removed 3 bases at V and 3 bases at J, with 6 bases between. Germline-derived CDR1 and CDR2 are SNHLY and FYNNEI. CDR3 length: 12 amino acids.

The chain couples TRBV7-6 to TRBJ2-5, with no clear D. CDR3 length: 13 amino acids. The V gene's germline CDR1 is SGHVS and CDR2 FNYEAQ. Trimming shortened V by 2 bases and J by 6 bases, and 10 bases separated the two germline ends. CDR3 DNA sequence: TGTGCCAGCAGCTTATTCGCGTTAAAGACCCAGTACTTC. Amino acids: CASSLFALKTQYF. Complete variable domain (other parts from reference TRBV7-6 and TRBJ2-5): GAGVSQSPRYKVTKRGQDVALRCDPISGHVSLYWYRQALGQGPEFLTYFNYEAQQDKSGLPNDRFSAERPEGSISTLTIQRTEQRDSAMYRCASSLFALKTQYFGPGTRLLVL.

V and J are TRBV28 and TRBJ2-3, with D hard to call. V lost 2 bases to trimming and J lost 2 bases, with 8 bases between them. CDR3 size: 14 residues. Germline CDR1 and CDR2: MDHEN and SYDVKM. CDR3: CASSLRSYTDTQYF. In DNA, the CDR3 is TGTGCCAGCAGTTTAAGGTCCTACACAGATACGCAGTATTTT.

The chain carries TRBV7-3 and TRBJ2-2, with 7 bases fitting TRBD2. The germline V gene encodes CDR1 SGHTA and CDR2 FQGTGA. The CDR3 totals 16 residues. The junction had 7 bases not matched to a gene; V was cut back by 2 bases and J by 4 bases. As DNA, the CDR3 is TGTGCCAGCAGCTTAGCGGCTAGCGGAGGCACCGGGGAGCTGTTTTTT. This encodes CASSLAASGGTGELFF.

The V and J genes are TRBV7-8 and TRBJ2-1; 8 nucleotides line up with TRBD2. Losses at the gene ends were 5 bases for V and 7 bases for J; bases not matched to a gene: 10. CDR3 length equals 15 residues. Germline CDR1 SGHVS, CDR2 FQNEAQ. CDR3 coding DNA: TGTGCCAGCAGCCGCCGCGGGGGGTTTACGAATGAGCAGTTCTTC. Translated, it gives CASSRRGGFTNEQFF.

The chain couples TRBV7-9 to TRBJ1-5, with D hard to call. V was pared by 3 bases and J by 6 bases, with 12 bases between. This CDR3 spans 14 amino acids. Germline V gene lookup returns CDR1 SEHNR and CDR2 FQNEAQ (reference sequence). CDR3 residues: CASSFGGSSQPQHF. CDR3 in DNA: TGTGCCAGCAGCTTCGGTGGCTCGAGTCAGCCCCAGCATTTT. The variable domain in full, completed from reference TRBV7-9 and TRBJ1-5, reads DTGVSQNPRHKITKRGQNVTFRCDPISEHNRLYWYRQTLGQGPEFLTYFQNEAQLEKSRLLSDRFSAERPKGSFSTLEIQRTEQGDSAMYLCASSFGGSSQPQHFGDGTRLSIL.

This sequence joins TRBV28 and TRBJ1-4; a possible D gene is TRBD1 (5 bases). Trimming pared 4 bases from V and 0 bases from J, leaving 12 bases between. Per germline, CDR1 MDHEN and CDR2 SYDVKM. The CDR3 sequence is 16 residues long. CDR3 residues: CASSSGHFATNEKLFF. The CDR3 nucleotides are TGTGCCAGCAGTTCCGGACACTTTGCAACTAATGAAAAACTGTTTTTT.

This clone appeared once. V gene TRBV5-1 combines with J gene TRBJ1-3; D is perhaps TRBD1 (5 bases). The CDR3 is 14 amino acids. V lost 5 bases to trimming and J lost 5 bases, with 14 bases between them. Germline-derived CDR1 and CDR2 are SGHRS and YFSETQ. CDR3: CASRNPGARNTIYF. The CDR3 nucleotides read TGCGCCAGCAGGAACCCCGGGGCTCGAAACACCATATATTTT.

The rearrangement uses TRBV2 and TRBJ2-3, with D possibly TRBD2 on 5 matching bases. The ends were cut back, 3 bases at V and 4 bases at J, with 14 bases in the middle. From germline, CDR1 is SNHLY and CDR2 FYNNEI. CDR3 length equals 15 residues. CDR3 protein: CASSDERKYPDTQYF. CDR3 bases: TGTGCCAGCAGTGATGAGCGGAAGTACCCAGATACGCAGTATTTT.